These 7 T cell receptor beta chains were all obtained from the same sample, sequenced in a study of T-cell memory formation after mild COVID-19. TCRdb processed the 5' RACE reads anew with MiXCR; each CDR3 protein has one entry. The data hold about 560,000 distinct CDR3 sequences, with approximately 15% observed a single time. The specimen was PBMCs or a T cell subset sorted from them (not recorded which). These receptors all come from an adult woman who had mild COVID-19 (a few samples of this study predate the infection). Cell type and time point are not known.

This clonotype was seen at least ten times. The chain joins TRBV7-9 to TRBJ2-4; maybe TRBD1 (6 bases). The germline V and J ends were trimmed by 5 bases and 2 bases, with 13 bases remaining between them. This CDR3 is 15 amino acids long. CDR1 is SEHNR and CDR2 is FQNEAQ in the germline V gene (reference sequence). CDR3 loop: CASSPARGTKNIQYF. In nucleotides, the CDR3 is TGTGCCAGCAGCCCGGCCAGGGGAACCAAAAACATTCAGTACTTC.

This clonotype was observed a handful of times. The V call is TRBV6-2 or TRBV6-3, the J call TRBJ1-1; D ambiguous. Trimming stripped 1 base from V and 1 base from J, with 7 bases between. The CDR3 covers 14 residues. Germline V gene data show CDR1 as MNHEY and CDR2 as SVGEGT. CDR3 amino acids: CASSYWKPNTEAFF. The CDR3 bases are TGTGCCAGCAGTTACTGGAAACCGAACACTGAAGCTTTCTTT.

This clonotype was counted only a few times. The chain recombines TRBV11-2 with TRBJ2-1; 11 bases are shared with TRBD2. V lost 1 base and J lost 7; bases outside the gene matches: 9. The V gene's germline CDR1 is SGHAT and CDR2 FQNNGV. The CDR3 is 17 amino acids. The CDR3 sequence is CASSLVLAGALRNEQFF. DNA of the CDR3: TGTGCCAGCAGCTTAGTACTAGCGGGAGCCCTCCGGAATGAGCAGTTCTTC.

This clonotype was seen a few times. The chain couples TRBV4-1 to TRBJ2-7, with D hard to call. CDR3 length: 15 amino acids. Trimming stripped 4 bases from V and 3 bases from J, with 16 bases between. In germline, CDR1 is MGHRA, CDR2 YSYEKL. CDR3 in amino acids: CASSLRELENYEQYF. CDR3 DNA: TGCGCCAGCAGCCTAAGGGAATTGGAAAACTACGAGCAGTACTTC.

The CDR3: CASRQQGYEQFF. In DNA, the CDR3 is TGTGCCAGTAGACAACAGGGGTATGAGCAGTTCTTC. The chain links TRBV19 to TRBJ2-1; 7 bases agree with TRBD1. CDR1 LNHDA and CDR2 SQIVND come from the germline V gene (reference sequence). J lost 8 bases, V lost 6 bases, and 4 bases had no gene match. The CDR3 length is 12 residues. The whole variable domain, filled in from reference TRBV19 and TRBJ2-1, reads DGGITQSPKYLFRKEGQNVTLSCEQNLNHDAMYWYRQDPGQGLRLIYYSQIVNDFQKGDIAEGYSVSREKKESFPLTVTSAQKNPTAFYLCASRQQGYEQFFGPGTRLTVL.

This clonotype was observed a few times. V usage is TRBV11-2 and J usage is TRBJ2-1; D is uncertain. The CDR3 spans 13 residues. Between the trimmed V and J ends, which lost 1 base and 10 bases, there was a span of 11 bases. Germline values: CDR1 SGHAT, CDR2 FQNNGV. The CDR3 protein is CASSLGDLGEQFF. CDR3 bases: TGTGCCAGCAGCTTAGGGGATTTAGGGGAGCAGTTCTTC.

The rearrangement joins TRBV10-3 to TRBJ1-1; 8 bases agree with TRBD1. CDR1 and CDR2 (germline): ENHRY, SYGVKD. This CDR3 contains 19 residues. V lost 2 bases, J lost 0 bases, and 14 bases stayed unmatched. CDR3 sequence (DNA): TGTGCCATCAGTGAGAGCCAGGGGGCGCTTCGGGGCATGAACACTGAAGCTTTCTTT. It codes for CAISESQGALRGMNTEAFF.